Listed below are T cell receptor beta chains from one sample, sequenced in a study of shared clonotypes between healthy human individuals. The repertoire was sequenced with immunoSEQ multiplex PCR; TCRdb's copy has only in-frame clones and lacks some. Among 500,000 to 550,000 clones listed, roughly 95% were seen once. Source material: naive CD4+ T cells sorted from blood. These receptors originate from a woman aged 25-40 years in good health. Both conserved end residues are part of each CDR3. A D gene is named only where the DNA matches it firmly. Not all rows give a size; the values are once, few, many and, for expanded clones, a class.

TGTGCCAGCAGTTTAAACGGCCCTTGGGGACTAGCGGGAAAAAACATTCAGTACTTC,CASSLNGPWGLAGKNIQYF,TRBJ2-4,.,TRBV27,TRBD2
TGTGCCAGCAGTTTGGACAGGGAATACACTGAAGCTTTCTTT,CASSLDREYTEAFF,TRBJ1-1,.,TRBV28,TRBD1
TGTGCCAGCAGCCAAGCCGTAGCGGGCGCCCGCACAGATACGCAGTATTTT,CASSQAVAGARTDTQYF,TRBJ2-3,.,TRBV14,TRBD2
TGTGCCAGCAGCCAAGATCTGGCTAGCCCCACCAAGCAGTTCTTC,CASSQDLASPTKQFF,TRBJ2-1,.,TRBV14,.
TGTGCCAGCAAACTGGTCCCGGGGACAGGGCGAAACTATGGCTACACCTTC,CASKLVPGTGRNYGYTF,TRBJ1-2,.,TRBV5-8,TRBD1
TGTGCCAGCAGCATACAGGGGACCAATCAGCCCCAGCATTTT,CASSIQGTNQPQHF,TRBJ1-5,.,TRBV13,TRBD1
TGTGCCAGCAGTGAAGCCGGGTCCCCAAATCACAATGAGCAGTTCTTC,CASSEAGSPNHNEQFF,TRBJ2-1,.,TRBV6-1,.
TGCGCCAGCAGCTTAGTTTTGAACACCGGGGAGCTGTTTTTT,CASSLVLNTGELFF,TRBJ2-2,.,TRBV5-1,.
TGTGCCAGCAGCTCGATAACGAACAGGGGCCGCGGCACTGAAGCTTTCTTT,CASSSITNRGRGTEAFF,TRBJ1-1,.,TRBV11-2,TRBD1
TGTGCCAGCAGTTTCCAGGCTCAAAACAATGAGCAGTTCTTC,CASSFQAQNNEQFF,TRBJ2-1,.,TRBV28,.
TGTGCCTGGAGTGTACGGGTAGCGGGGAATGAGCAGTTCTTC,CAWSVRVAGNEQFF,TRBJ2-1,once,TRBV30,TRBD2
TGTGCCAGCATCCCTGATGAAAAACTGTTTTTT,CASIPDEKLFF,TRBJ1-4,.,TRBV21-1,.
TGTGCCAGTAGTACCCCCCCCCTAGCGGGAGTCTACGAGCAGTACTTC,CASSTPPLAGVYEQYF,TRBJ2-7,.,TRBV19,TRBD2
TGTGCCAGCAAAGGGGCTACAGTGAACGAGCAGTACTTC,CASKGATVNEQYF,TRBJ2-7,.,TRBV6-6,.
TGCGCCAGCAGCCCGACAATTCTAGCGGGAGGCTCCTACGAGCAGTACTTC,CASSPTILAGGSYEQYF,TRBJ2-7,.,TRBV5-1,TRBD2
TGTGCCAGCACACTACAGGGAGGTGGAGAAAAACTGTTTTTT,CASTLQGGGEKLFF,TRBJ1-4,.,TRBV2,.
TGTGCCAGCAAGGGACTAGCACCGGATGAGCAGTTCTTC,CASKGLAPDEQFF,TRBJ2-1,.,TRBV6-1,TRBD2
TGTGCCAGCTCCCAGGGACTAGCGGGAGTCGAGCAGTACTTC,CASSQGLAGVEQYF,TRBJ2-7,.,TRBV18,TRBD2
TGCGCCAGCACTTCAGCGGGAGGGCCGAGTACGCAGTATTTT,CASTSAGGPSTQYF,TRBJ2-3,.,TRBV4-1,TRBD2
TGTGCCAGCAGCCAAGACCTTAACTCGGGAGGCGAGCAGTACTTC,CASSQDLNSGGEQYF,TRBJ2-7,.,TRBV4-2,TRBD2
TGTGCCAGCAGCGTAGAACGGGCATATAGGGATGAGCAGTTCTTC,CASSVERAYRDEQFF,TRBJ2-1,once,TRBV9,.
TGTGCCAGCAGTCTGGGGGCGCGGAATGAAAAACTGTTTTTT,CASSLGARNEKLFF,TRBJ1-4,.,TRBV27,.
TGTGCCAGCAGTGTCGGGACTTTGGGGAATCAGCCCCAGCATTTT,CASSVGTLGNQPQHF,TRBJ1-5,.,TRBV28,.
TGCGCCAGCAGTTCAGGGATCTCCCTCCCCTACGAGCAGTACTTC,CASSSGISLPYEQYF,TRBJ2-7,once,TRBV5-1,.
TGCGCCAGCAGCGCGATAGCGGGAGGGCCGGTGGAGACCCAGTACTTC,CASSAIAGGPVETQYF,TRBJ2-5,.,TRBV5-1,TRBD2
TGTGCCAGCAGTTCACATAGCGGGATCACCGGGGAGCTGTTTTTT,CASSSHSGITGELFF,TRBJ2-2,.,TRBV28,TRBD2
TGTGCCAGCTGTGGCAAGGGGTCGGGAAACACCATATATTTT,CASCGKGSGNTIYF,TRBJ1-3,.,TRBV6-4,.
TGTGCCAGCAGTTTAGGGGGGGCCGGAGCTTGGATCATGGACACCATATATTTT,CASSLGGAGAWIMDTIYF,TRBJ1-3,.,TRBV27,.
TGTGCCAGCAATCTAGCCTCTGGGGCCAACGTCCTGACTTTC,CASNLASGANVLTF,TRBJ2-6,once,TRBV5-6,.
TGTGCCAGCAGTCCCTATGGCGGGAATCGAGAGACCCAGTACTTC,CASSPYGGNRETQYF,TRBJ2-5,.,TRBV27,.
TGTGCCAGCAGCGTAGAAGGCGGGACTAGCGGATACTCCTACGAGCAGTACTTC,CASSVEGGTSGYSYEQYF,TRBJ2-7,.,TRBV9,TRBD2
TGTGCCTGGAGTGTTGCGGGAGGATTCCCATACAATGAGCAGTTCTTC,CAWSVAGGFPYNEQFF,TRBJ2-1,.,TRBV30,TRBD2